This TCR beta chain was identified during a study of cytomegalovirus exposure and HLA in healthy donors (dated by TCRdb to 2016 to 2017). Notes on the research overall: An earlier analysis of 587 of the donors reported 250 to 300 Gb of sequence data and more than 90 million unique TCR beta sequences from around 200 million T cells. An early release covering more than 500 HLA-typed donors comprised approximately 300 gigabases of sequencing data and approximately 80 million unique TCR sequences. Of the roughly 400 genotyped donors, 65% to 90% fell in the genetic ancestry cluster associated with self-reported Caucasian donors. The study aimed to test whether signatures of past pathogen exposure could be identified by cataloging public T cell receptors. The T cell repertoires of 700 or so subjects were profiled by immunosequencing and related to cytomegalovirus serostatus. Along with the approximately 650-subject first cohort, a separate validation cohort of approximately 110 different subjects was used. High-throughput TCR immunosequencing, statistical association of individual TCRs with disease status, and machine learning were combined to predict cytomegalovirus infection status. A later analysis re-analyzed previously published TCR beta repertoires from 600 to 850 donors and added high-resolution HLA genotyping to study TCR occurrence patterns. Rather than drawing on any new phenotypic data, the later analysis identified candidate immune exposures from TCR beta sequences and the way those sequences occurred across donors. In an earlier analysis of around 540 of the donors, high-throughput TCR beta sequencing was used to judge whether each TCR beta V gene segment behaved as functional or pseudogenic. Donor age, sex, ethnicity and CMV serostatus were compiled together with the repertoire data. Genome-wide SNP genotypes for about 60% of the roughly 670 donors were used in a later genetic analysis, which treated that subset as a discovery cohort. Every discovery cohort repertoire had been produced on one sequencing platform. Class I and class II HLA loci were covered by the typing at four-digit resolution. Typing coverage varied by locus: roughly 629-630 donors for A, B, C, DRB1 and DQB1; roughly 510 for DQA1; 600 to 610 for DPA1; approximately 490 for DPB1. A few DR-DQ haplotypes were treated as single units for association and clustering because of strong linkage in the cohort. Among around 400 genotyped donors of the cohort, an average of roughly 230,000 unique TCR beta nucleotide sequences was sequenced per donor, of which roughly 18% were non-productive.

The cohort consisted of approximately 690 healthy bone marrow donors. At the time of sampling, all cohort members were nominally healthy, though unrecorded immune exposures were likely present. The donor tested CMV seronegative and was one of the 352 seronegative cohort members. A peripheral blood sample was provided by each donor, and peripheral blood mononuclear cells were used for TCR beta sequencing. Genomic DNA was extracted from the blood cell samples with the Qiagen DNeasy Blood Extraction Kit. A word on this clone: What antigen it recognizes has not been identified. Per-nucleotide qualities are absent, and no much larger clonotype sits a single base away.

Libraries were built with the immunoSEQ multiplex PCR assay. The multiplex PCR relied on a mix of 60 forward primers for TCR Vbeta segments and 13 reverse primers for TCR Jbeta segments. The CDR3 region of rearranged TCR beta genes was amplified from genomic DNA by a multiplex PCR assay. On the Illumina HiSeq System, the amplified TCR beta libraries were sequenced as 87-base-pair reads. As for how the authors treated the data: A later analysis counted around 72 million unique TCR beta chains across the 670 or so repertoires, and around 9.9 million of these chains were shared by at least two donors. Raw reads were error-corrected and collapsed into unique sequences with a nearest-neighbor algorithm that merged closely related sequences to remove PCR and sequencing errors. To assign V, D and J gene segments, CDR3 sequences were aligned to IMGT reference sequences. For a sequence to be retained, a match of at least six nucleotides to both a V gene segment and a J gene segment was required. Rearrangements were called productive when the CDR3 lacked stop codons and stayed in frame with V and J; all others were non-productive. CDR3 was defined according to IMGT convention as the region running from the second conserved V-encoded cysteine to the conserved J-encoded phenylalanine. The earlier analysis of 500 to 750 of the donors excluded any sequence lacking an unambiguous match to a single V gene segment. In an earlier analysis of approximately 550 of the donors, V segments were called functional above 56.7% productive rearrangements and were called segregating when the between-donor standard deviation exceeded 5%. A statistical classification framework was built to diagnose cytomegalovirus status from the catalog of TCR beta chain sequences. In a later analysis, TCR nucleotide sequences were compared against IMGT/GENE-DB human TR gene sequences so that V and J genes could be assigned. Using the TCRdist pipeline, a later analysis assigned CDR3 sequences along with most-parsimonious VDJ recombination scenarios. A later analysis defined each TCR beta chain by its CDR3 amino acid sequence plus V-gene family, and excluded reads lacking a unique V-gene family. As a way to deal with suspected cross-contamination and a sequencing artifact, a later analysis dropped roughly 620 nucleotide sequences that were highly shared and had low generation probability. In a later analysis, a clonal expansion index was calculated for each public chain from normalized within-repertoire ranks of inferred template counts. Generation probabilities in a later analysis came from a VDJ recombination model fitted to out-of-frame rearrangements, and those results were checked against IGoR. In a later analysis, TCR-TCR, TCR-HLA and TCR-CMV co-occurrence was scored with hypergeometric tests, and a repertoire-size bias correction was applied to TCR pairs. In a later analysis, false discovery rates were estimated by permuting HLA or CMV assignments 20 times. In a later analysis, co-occurring TCRs were grouped using DBSCAN, and TCRdist sequence similarity was added for clustering within HLA-allele-positive subsets. Co-occurrence clustering excluded repertoires with fewer than 30,000 or more than 120,000 public chains, plus five with anomalous nucleotide sharing. TCRdb mirrors the immuneACCESS table, restricted to in-frame sequences. Some clones are absent from its copies; in checked studies, under half trace to an unresolved V gene, and the reason for the others is unknown. V and J calls plus clone size are reproduced from that table; the DNA served to infer D and trimming. The sample table lists around 140,000 clones, over 80% of them with a count of one. The biggest ten clones account for about 1.5% of the sample.

From the germline V gene (reference sequence), CDR1 is SGHKS and CDR2 is YYEKEE. From its cysteine to its phenylalanine, the CDR3 spans 16 amino acids. The kept DNA is CDR3 alone, 48 bases in frame from the first base. The V and J ends are trimmed by 1 base and 0 bases, leaving 11 bases between them. The full study reports these points: Some IMGT-functional V segments, including TRBV6-2 and TRBV6-3, could not be told apart with the 87-base-pair reads, so those segments were excluded. The classifier was reported to diagnose cytomegalovirus status with high specificity and sensitivity in both the original and validation cohorts. A later genetic analysis reported fewer N-insertions in productive TCRs among donors in an Asian-associated ancestry cluster than the roughly 700-donor mean. A further reported finding was that TCR beta sequences accurately predicted the HLA-A and HLA-B alleles for most subjects in the first cohort. According to the authors, the approach could potentially be generalized to other disease states and immunological phenotypes. In vitro tests confirmed that a few of the cytomegalovirus-associated TCR beta chains recognize cytomegalovirus antigens. CMV serostatus was the only immune exposure information available for the cohort. This cohort had only TCR beta chains sequenced, and the lack of alpha or paired-chain data limited which features could be detected. Because counts were too low, some 16 rarely observed V segments, including chromosome 9 orphons, were excluded from the earlier analysis of roughly 580 of the donors. In a later analysis, several top co-occurrence clusters were reported to appear linked to parvovirus B19, influenza, CMV and Epstein-Barr virus. A later genetic analysis associated a missense DCLRE1C variant with V-gene and J-gene trimming of TCR beta chains, and an independent cohort replicated the association. Most TCR sequences were seen in very few donors, while some public TCRs were found in many individuals. Broadly in line with IMGT annotations, most TCR beta V segments showed up in productive rearrangements about 87% or about 30% of the time in an earlier analysis of 587 of the donors. A cluster of highly shared sequence variants was judged likely to represent a technical artifact of the sequencing pipeline. In the study, 164 TCR beta chains were listed as associated with cytomegalovirus. In a later analysis, most CMV-associated TCR beta chains were found to appear HLA-restricted, with HLA associations seemingly driven largely by CMV exposure. Correlated functional status among segregating V segments might reflect linkage disequilibrium, but an unknown experimental factor could not be ruled out. Assigning TCR associations to individual alleles was difficult when HLA alleles, especially DR and DQ, strongly co-occurred. The presence/absence analyses assumed that sequencing depth was roughly uniform across donors, and that assumption may not be true. A later analysis associated 16,951 TCR beta sequences with specific HLA alleles at a false discovery rate of 0.05. A later analysis found that TCR association rates varied across HLA loci, with DRB1 alleles showing the most associated TCRs and HLA-C alleles the fewest. A later analysis found that HLA-associated TCR beta chains were more clonally expanded and had lower generation probabilities than equally common non-associated chains. Because HLA typing was missing for some donors at each locus, association tests included only the typed subset.

Source material: PBMCs. The clonotype was recovered from a man aged 40-50 years in good health and CMV-seronegative. The V gene is TRBV5-5 and the J gene is TRBJ1-3; the best D guess is TRBD1, with 5 bases matching. The CDR3 region has the sequence CASSLREGFSGNTIYF. Read as DNA, the sequence is TGTGCCAGCAGCTTGAGGGAGGGGTTCTCTGGAAACACCATATATTTT.